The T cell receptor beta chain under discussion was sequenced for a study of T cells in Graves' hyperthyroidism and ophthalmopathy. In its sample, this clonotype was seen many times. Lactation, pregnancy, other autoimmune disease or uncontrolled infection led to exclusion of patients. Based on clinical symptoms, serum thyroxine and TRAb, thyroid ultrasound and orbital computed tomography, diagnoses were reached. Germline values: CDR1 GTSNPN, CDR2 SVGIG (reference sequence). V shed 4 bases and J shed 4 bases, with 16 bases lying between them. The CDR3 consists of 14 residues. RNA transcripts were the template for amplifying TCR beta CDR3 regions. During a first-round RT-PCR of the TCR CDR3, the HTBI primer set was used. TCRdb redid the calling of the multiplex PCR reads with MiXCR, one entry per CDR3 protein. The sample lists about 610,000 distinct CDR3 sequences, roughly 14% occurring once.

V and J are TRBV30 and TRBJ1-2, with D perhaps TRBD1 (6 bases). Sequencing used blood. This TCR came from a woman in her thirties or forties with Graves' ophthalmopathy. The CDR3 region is CAWISRTDGYGYTF. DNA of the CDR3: TGTGCCTGGATTTCTAGGACAGATGGCTATGGCTACACCTTC. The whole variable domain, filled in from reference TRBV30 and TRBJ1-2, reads SQTIHQWPATLVQPVGSPLSLECTVEGTSNPNLYWYRQAAGRGLQLLFYSVGIGQISSEVPQNLSASRPQDRQFILSSKKLLLSDSGFYLCAWISRTDGYGYTFGSGTRLTVV.